A selection of T cell receptor beta chains follows, all from one sample in a study of naive and memory T cell subsets. One entry per CDR3 protein results from TCRdb running MiXCR on the UMI-ligation and nested PCR reads. The sample carries around 160,000 distinct CDR3 sequences, over 15% recorded once. The specimen was naive CD4+ T cells from blood. These receptors were obtained from a human donor in good health. CDR3s leave out the opening cysteine and the closing phenylalanine or tryptophan. Each record gives: V gene, CDR3 protein.

v_call: TRBV5-4; cdr3_aa: ASSQGGGETQY
v_call: TRBV28; cdr3_aa: ASSTPQDSYEQY
v_call: TRBV7-9; cdr3_aa: ASSPDRADEQY
v_call: TRBV5-1; cdr3_aa: ASSFVGEGTEAF
v_call: TRBV10-3; cdr3_aa: AISGTSEYNEQF
v_call: TRBV12-3/TRBV12-4; cdr3_aa: ASSLPPQTPGELF
v_call: TRBV7-2; cdr3_aa: ASSLESPTGSNTEAF
v_call: TRBV5-1; cdr3_aa: ASRPPGQTGNTIY
v_call: TRBV30; cdr3_aa: AWNAGGTGELF
v_call: TRBV28; cdr3_aa: ASSHLNLQGLYEQY
v_call: TRBV5-1; cdr3_aa: ASSLVRQGEAF
v_call: TRBV20-1; cdr3_aa: SAHSGATSTDTQY
v_call: TRBV6-2/TRBV6-3; cdr3_aa: ASSYGIGSGEQY
v_call: TRBV7-2; cdr3_aa: ASSLSRPDTQY
v_call: TRBV10-3; cdr3_aa: AISESTGGGTDTQY
v_call: TRBV6-6; cdr3_aa: ASSFAGAVSPQY
v_call: TRBV12-3/TRBV12-4; cdr3_aa: ASSRARTGTYEQY
v_call: TRBV7-8; cdr3_aa: ASSPYRVNYGYT
v_call: TRBV29-1; cdr3_aa: SVAPTDDEYEQY
v_call: TRBV27; cdr3_aa: ASSLGFNYGYT
v_call: TRBV15; cdr3_aa: ATSRVGQGHQPQH
v_call: TRBV20-1; cdr3_aa: SARGQSLGLPQH
v_call: TRBV10-3; cdr3_aa: AISGRREGADTQY
v_call: TRBV28; cdr3_aa: ASSPGTSGRYNEQY
v_call: TRBV6-2/TRBV6-3; cdr3_aa: ASSYGVLSHEHRHNEQF
v_call: TRBV29-1; cdr3_aa: SVGDKARPQH
v_call: TRBV6-5; cdr3_aa: ASSYVPGGLYNEQF
v_call: TRBV23-1; cdr3_aa: ASSQSTGGSPYEQY
v_call: TRBV6-2/TRBV6-3; cdr3_aa: ASSTRRLGYEQY
v_call: TRBV30; cdr3_aa: AWSADRRDQPQH
v_call: TRBV7-3; cdr3_aa: ASSSRDRGFAYNEQF
v_call: TRBV3-1; cdr3_aa: ASSLIGYEQY
v_call: TRBV29-1; cdr3_aa: SVPLAETQH
v_call: TRBV27; cdr3_aa: ASGGGFTEAF
v_call: TRBV28; cdr3_aa: ASSPNWRRGTDTQY
v_call: TRBV6-6; cdr3_aa: ASSYMGVTEAF
v_call: TRBV6-5; cdr3_aa: ASSYSPGQGGNTIY
v_call: TRBV7-2; cdr3_aa: ASSLDPGPNTGELF
v_call: TRBV7-2; cdr3_aa: ASSSERGYNEQF
v_call: TRBV6-5; cdr3_aa: ASSYSDNEQF
v_call: TRBV19; cdr3_aa: ASSAGQVRYGYT
v_call: TRBV29-1; cdr3_aa: SVLSGTSTDTQY
v_call: TRBV7-9; cdr3_aa: ASSWGEGRSNEQF
v_call: TRBV10-3; cdr3_aa: ATAPASGSPYNEQF
v_call: TRBV7-2; cdr3_aa: ASSLVRTSGSGTDTQY
v_call: TRBV5-1; cdr3_aa: ASSSQGLNTGELF
v_call: TRBV5-4; cdr3_aa: ASSLVAGTMGTQY
v_call: TRBV7-3; cdr3_aa: ASSLVRQGAGANVLT
v_call: TRBV6-2/TRBV6-3; cdr3_aa: ASTSHSTDTQY
v_call: TRBV5-1; cdr3_aa: ASSPENLGPEQY
v_call: TRBV11-2; cdr3_aa: ASSFRRGTEPYEQY
v_call: TRBV24-1; cdr3_aa: ATSDLPGQGFTGELF